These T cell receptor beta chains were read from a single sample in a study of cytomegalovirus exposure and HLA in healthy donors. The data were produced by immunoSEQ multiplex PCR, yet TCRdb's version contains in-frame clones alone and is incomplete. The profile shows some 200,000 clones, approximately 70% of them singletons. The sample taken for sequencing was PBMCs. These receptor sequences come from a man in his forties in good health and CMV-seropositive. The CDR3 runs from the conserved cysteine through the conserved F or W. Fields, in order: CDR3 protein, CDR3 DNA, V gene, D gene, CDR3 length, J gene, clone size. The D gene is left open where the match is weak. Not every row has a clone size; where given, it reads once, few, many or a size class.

CDR3 protein: CASSESPLGYSLGANYGYTF
CDR3 DNA: TGTGCCAGCAGTGAAAGCCCCCTAGGTTACAGCCTAGGGGCTAACTATGGCTACACCTTC
V gene: TRBV6-4
D gene: NA
CDR3 length: 20
J gene: TRBJ1-2
clone size: once

CDR3 protein: CASSLKLSSGQETQYF
CDR3 DNA: TGTGCCAGCAGCTTAAAACTCTCGAGCGGACAAGAGACCCAGTACTTC
V gene: TRBV7-2
D gene: NA
CDR3 length: 16
J gene: TRBJ2-5
clone size: NA

CDR3 protein: CASSYDREATLSTDTQYF
CDR3 DNA: TGTGCCAGCAGCTACGACAGGGAAGCGACATTGAGCACAGATACGCAGTATTTT
V gene: TRBV7-9
D gene: TRBD1
CDR3 length: 18
J gene: TRBJ2-3
clone size: NA

CDR3 protein: CASSAGGPISGYTF
CDR3 DNA: TGTGCCAGCAGTGCAGGGGGCCCCATCAGTGGCTACACCTTC
V gene: TRBV6-1
D gene: TRBD1
CDR3 length: 14
J gene: TRBJ1-2
clone size: NA

CDR3 protein: CASMVRTGARGNQPQHF
CDR3 DNA: TGTGCCAGTATGGTCCGGACAGGGGCAAGGGGCAATCAGCCCCAGCATTTT
V gene: TRBV19
D gene: TRBD1
CDR3 length: 17
J gene: TRBJ1-5
clone size: NA

CDR3 protein: CASSELAGGTQETQYF
CDR3 DNA: TGTGCCAGCAGTGAACTAGCGGGGGGCACCCAAGAGACCCAGTACTTC
V gene: TRBV6-1
D gene: TRBD2
CDR3 length: 16
J gene: TRBJ2-5
clone size: NA

CDR3 protein: CASSQMTGVDYNEQFF
CDR3 DNA: TGCGCCAGCAGCCAAATGACAGGGGTAGACTACAATGAGCAGTTCTTC
V gene: TRBV4-1
D gene: TRBD1
CDR3 length: 16
J gene: TRBJ2-1
clone size: NA

CDR3 protein: CASSFGGEQYF
CDR3 DNA: TGTGCCAGCAGCTTTGGAGGGGAGCAGTACTTC
V gene: TRBV5-6
D gene: NA
CDR3 length: 11
J gene: TRBJ2-7
clone size: NA

CDR3 protein: CASSGLAGGTYHTGELFF
CDR3 DNA: TGTGCCAGCAGTGGACTAGCGGGGGGCACCTATCACACCGGGGAGCTGTTTTTT
V gene: TRBV7-6
D gene: TRBD2
CDR3 length: 18
J gene: TRBJ2-2
clone size: once

CDR3 protein: CASSDSYSNQPQHF
CDR3 DNA: TGTGCCAGCAGTGACAGCTATAGCAATCAGCCCCAGCATTTT
V gene: TRBV19
D gene: NA
CDR3 length: 14
J gene: TRBJ1-5
clone size: NA

CDR3 protein: CASSSPWGDEQYF
CDR3 DNA: TGTGCCAGCAGCTCCCCCTGGGGGGACGAGCAGTACTTC
V gene: TRBV7-9
D gene: NA
CDR3 length: 13
J gene: TRBJ2-7
clone size: NA

CDR3 protein: CALRGDSLNTGELFF
CDR3 DNA: TGTGCCCTCAGGGGCGACAGCCTGAACACCGGGGAGCTGTTTTTT
V gene: TRBV6-1
D gene: NA
CDR3 length: 15
J gene: TRBJ2-2
clone size: NA

CDR3 protein: CASGGDSQETQYF
CDR3 DNA: TGTGCCAGCGGGGGAGACTCTCAAGAGACCCAGTACTTC
V gene: TRBV19
D gene: NA
CDR3 length: 13
J gene: TRBJ2-5
clone size: few

CDR3 protein: CASSFWGGAAKNIQYF
CDR3 DNA: TGTGCCAGCAGCTTTTGGGGCGGGGCCGCCAAAAACATTCAGTACTTC
V gene: TRBV7-2
D gene: NA
CDR3 length: 16
J gene: TRBJ2-4
clone size: NA

CDR3 protein: CASSLGGTDTQYF
CDR3 DNA: TGTGCCAGCAGCTTAGGAGGCACAGATACGCAGTATTTT
V gene: TRBV5-6
D gene: NA
CDR3 length: 13
J gene: TRBJ2-3
clone size: NA

CDR3 protein: CASSFGQATNEKLFF
CDR3 DNA: TGTGCCAGCAGTTTCGGACAGGCAACTAATGAAAAACTGTTTTTT
V gene: TRBV6-5
D gene: TRBD1
CDR3 length: 15
J gene: TRBJ1-4
clone size: few

CDR3 protein: CAVRQGVRDTEAFF
CDR3 DNA: TGTGCCGTCCGACAGGGGGTTCGGGACACTGAAGCTTTCTTT
V gene: TRBV2
D gene: TRBD1
CDR3 length: 14
J gene: TRBJ1-1
clone size: NA

CDR3 protein: CASSDGLTKETQYF
CDR3 DNA: TGTGCCAGCAGCGACGGACTGACCAAAGAGACCCAGTACTTC
V gene: TRBV7-9
D gene: NA
CDR3 length: 14
J gene: TRBJ2-5
clone size: NA

CDR3 protein: CASSVGSGLTGELFF
CDR3 DNA: TGTGCCAGCAGCGTAGGGTCAGGCCTAACCGGGGAGCTGTTTTTT
V gene: TRBV9
D gene: NA
CDR3 length: 15
J gene: TRBJ2-2
clone size: once